Listed below are T cell receptor beta chains from one sample, sequenced in a study of cytomegalovirus exposure and HLA in healthy donors. The table came from immunoSEQ multiplex PCR; TCRdb's copy has only in-frame clones and leaves some out. The repertoire holds roughly 120,000 clones, with approximately 81% as singletons. Source material: PBMCs. These receptors originate from a woman in her thirties in good health and CMV-seronegative. Both conserved end residues are part of each CDR3. D genes are given only for firm matches. Only part of the rows carry a size: once, few, many, or a class if the clone is expanded.

>-|-|TRBV30|TRBJ1-6|14
TGTGCCTGGTTGCCGGCCGGGAAATTGTCACCCCTCCACTTT
CAWLPAGKLSPLHF
>TRBD1|once|TRBV5-6|TRBJ2-1|18
TGTGCCAGCAGCTCCCCCCGGCCCGGACAGGGAACAACGGGTGAGCAGTTCTTC
CASSSPRPGQGTTGEQFF
>-|-|TRBV6-7|TRBJ1-4|14
TGTGCCAGCAGTCACAGTCCAACTAATGAAAAACTGTTTTTT
CASSHSPTNEKLFF
>-|-|TRBV7-2|TRBJ1-6|17
TGTGCCAGCAGCTTACCCCCCGGCAGGTTAAAAAATTCACCCCTCCACTTT
CASSLPPGRLKNSPLHF
>TRBD1|-|TRBV7-2|TRBJ1-6|16
TGTGCCAGCAGCTCCAGGGATGCAAGACAGGGGCTTAAACACGACTTT
CASSSRDARQGLKHDF
>-|once|TRBV7-2|TRBJ2-7|13
TGTGCCAGCAGTCCCGGGGTGGAGTACGAGCAGTACTTC
CASSPGVEYEQYF
>TRBD1|-|TRBV5-4|TRBJ1-1|15
TGTGCCAGCAGCTTGTCAGGGACAGCGAACACTGAAGCTTTCTTT
CASSLSGTANTEAFF
>TRBD1|-|TRBV11-3|TRBJ2-1|16
TGTGCCAGCAGTTTGGACAGGGGCCCCCTCTACAATGAGCAGTTCTTC
CASSLDRGPLYNEQFF
>TRBD1|few|TRBV6-6|TRBJ1-2|14
TGTGCCAGCGCTCCCGGGACAGGAGTCTATGGCTACACCTTC
CASAPGTGVYGYTF
>-|-|TRBV28|TRBJ2-5|15
TGTGCCAGCAGTTTCTGGCGGGGGCCCAGGAAGACCCAGTACTTC
CASSFWRGPRKTQYF
>TRBD1|-|TRBV5-1|TRBJ2-7|15
TGCGCCAGCAGCCCCGACAGGGGGCGCGGGTACGAGCAGTACTTC
CASSPDRGRGYEQYF
>-|-|TRBV6-6|TRBJ1-1|14
TGTGCCAGCAGTTTTAATCGGAGGGACACTGAAGCTTTCTTT
CASSFNRRDTEAFF
>-|-|TRBV30|TRBJ1-6|15
TGTGCCTGGAGTGTACGAGGGAGGCGTAATTCACCCCTCCACTTT
CAWSVRGRRNSPLHF
>TRBD1|-|TRBV5-1|TRBJ1-1|16
TGCGCCAGCAGCTTGGGACAGGGGGATTGGAACACTGAAGCTTTCTTT
CASSLGQGDWNTEAFF
>-|-|TRBV5-1|TRBJ1-1|12
TGCGCCAGCAGATTAGGGGGCACTGAAGCTTTCTTT
CASRLGGTEAFF
>TRBD1|-|TRBV7-6|TRBJ2-5|15
TGTGCCAGCAGCTTAGGGGGACAGGGACAAGAGACCCAGTACTTC
CASSLGGQGQETQYF